This T cell receptor (beta chain) was identified during a study of blood T cell repertoires in COVID-19. At the level of the study: Some COVID-19 samples were acute and others convalescent; all came from the United States, Italy and Spain.

Per the original methods: Quantification of nucleated cells was approximated via reference gene primer amplification. The repertoire was sequenced with immunoSEQ multiplex PCR; TCRdb's copy has only in-frame clones and lacks some. From that table come the V and J calls and clone size; the DNA was used to work out D and trimming. The table records around 70,000 clones, roughly 92% of them present only once. Enrolled during active infection, Seattle patients were then followed longitudinally. CDR3 length: 19 amino acids. The germline CDR1 and CDR2 sequences are SGHTA and FQGTGA. V gave up 5 bases and J gave up 3 bases; unmatched junction bases: 15.

The source is a man aged 45-65 years with COVID-19, enrolled during active disease. The V call is TRBV7-3, the J call TRBJ2-1; 11 nucleotides agree with TRBD2. The sample comprised peripheral blood. The CDR3 reads CASSELAGVGVRVYNEQFF. The CDR3 nucleotides read TGTGCCAGCAGCGAACTAGCGGGAGTCGGGGTTAGGGTCTACAATGAGCAGTTCTTC.